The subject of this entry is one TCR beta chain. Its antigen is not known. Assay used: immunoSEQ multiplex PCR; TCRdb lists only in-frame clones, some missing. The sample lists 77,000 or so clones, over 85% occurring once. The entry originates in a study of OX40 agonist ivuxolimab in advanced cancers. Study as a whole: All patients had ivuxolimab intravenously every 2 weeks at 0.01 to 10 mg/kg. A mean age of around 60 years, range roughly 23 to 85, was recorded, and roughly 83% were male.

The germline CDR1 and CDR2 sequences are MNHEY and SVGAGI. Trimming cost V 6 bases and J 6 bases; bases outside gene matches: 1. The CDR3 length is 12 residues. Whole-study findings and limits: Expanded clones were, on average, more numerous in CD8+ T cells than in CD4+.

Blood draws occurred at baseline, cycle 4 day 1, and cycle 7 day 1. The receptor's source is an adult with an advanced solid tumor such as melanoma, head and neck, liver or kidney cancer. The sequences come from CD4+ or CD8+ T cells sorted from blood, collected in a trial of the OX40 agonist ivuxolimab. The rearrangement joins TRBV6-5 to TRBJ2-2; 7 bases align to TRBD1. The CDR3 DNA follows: TGTGCCAGCAGACAGGGGTCCGGGGAGCTGTTTTTT. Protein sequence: CASRQGSGELFF.